The next 25 T cell receptor beta chains were all read from a single sample in a study of control samples from healthy donors and cancer patients. Assay: immunoSEQ multiplex PCR; the TCRdb copy retains only in-frame clones and omits some. The table lists 130,000 or so clones, around 89% of them singletons. The sample consisted of blood. The receptor source for this set is a man in his forties or fifties in good health.

The chain couples TRBV7-9 to TRBJ2-4; maybe TRBD2 (6 bases). Germline V lookup: CDR1 SEHNR, CDR2 FQNEAQ (reference sequence). V lost 1 base and J lost 4, with 14 bases in between. The CDR3 totals 16 residues. The DNA of the CDR3 is TGTGCCAGCAGCTTAGAGGGACTGCTCGGAAAAAACATTCAGTACTTC. Translating it yields CASSLEGLLGKNIQYF.

This clone was counted a few times. The chain recombines TRBV27 with TRBJ1-1; D is possibly TRBD1 (6 bases). The V gene's germline CDR1 is MNHEY and CDR2 SMNVEV (reference sequence). The CDR3 runs 13 residues. The V end lost 5 bases, the J end lost 10 bases, and 17 bases lay between the germline ends. The CDR3 nucleotides are TGTGCCAGCAGTACTACCTATCAGGGGTTAGCTTTCTTT. This sequence encodes CASSTTYQGLAFF.

V gene TRBV19 combines with J gene TRBJ2-3, with D possibly TRBD1 on 6 matching bases. Germline CDR1 is LNHDA and CDR2 is SQIVND (reference sequence). The CDR3 length is 14 residues. V was shortened by 4 bases and J by 2 bases, with 10 bases between the two germline ends. CDR3 in amino acids: CASSTRDNTDTQYF. DNA for the CDR3: TGTGCCAGTAGTACCCGGGACAACACAGATACGCAGTATTTT.

The rearrangement joins TRBV28 to TRBJ1-6; 11 bases agree with TRBD1. Germline values: CDR1 MDHEN, CDR2 SYDVKM. V lost 4 bases and J lost 8; bases outside the gene matches: 7. CDR3 size: 16 residues. In DNA, the CDR3 is TGTGCCAGCAGTTCCTGGGACAGGGGGTGGGATTCACCCCTCCACTTT. It is translated as CASSSWDRGWDSPLHF.

The chain's CDR3 is CASSRGGQSYEQYF. DNA of the CDR3: TGTGCCAGCAGCCGAGGTGGACAGTCCTACGAGCAGTACTTC. The chain employs TRBV6-2 or TRBV6-3 and TRBJ2-7; D might be TRBD1 (6 bases). Germline V gene lookup returns CDR1 MNHEY and CDR2 SVGEGT. The CDR3 loop spans 14 amino acids. V was cut by 6 bases and J by 1 base, with 13 bases left in between.

V is TRBV27 and J is TRBJ2-7; 8 bases are a match to TRBD1. Unmatched junction bases numbered 6, after V lost 6 bases and J lost 2 bases. Per germline, CDR1 MNHEY and CDR2 SMNVEV (reference sequence). The CDR3 is 14 amino acids. CDR3 nucleotide sequence: TGTGCCAGCAGCGACAGGGGCCCAACCTACGAGCAGTACTTC. Translated, it gives CASSDRGPTYEQYF.

The chain combines TRBV6-5 with TRBJ2-2, with TRBD1 identical over 7 bases. Germline V gives CDR1 MNHEY, CDR2 SVGAGI. This CDR3 is built from 15 residues. J gave up 6 bases and V 2 bases, and 6 bases lay outside the gene matches. The CDR3 DNA reads as TGTGCCAGCAGTTACGACAGGGATCGTGCCGGGGAGCTGTTTTTT. Protein product: CASSYDRDRAGELFF.

The sample holds one count of this clone. J is TRBJ1-5 and V is TRBV6-6; possible D gene TRBD1, 6 bases. V was pared by 7 bases and J by 4 bases, with 14 bases between. Germline CDR1 and CDR2: MNHNY and SVGAGI (reference sequence). This CDR3 has 14 residues. Written as DNA, the CDR3 is TGTGCCAGCACCCTGGGACATTTTAATCAGCCCCAGCATTTT. It is translated as CASTLGHFNQPQHF.

The chain has TRBV10-3 and TRBJ2-7; no clear D gene. The CDR3 runs 13 residues. Per germline, CDR1 ENHRY and CDR2 SYGVKD. V was shortened by 4 bases and J by 3 bases, with 10 bases between the two germline ends. CDR3 nucleotides: TGTGCCATCAGTGTATGGGCCTACTACGAGCAGTACTTC. This gives the protein CAISVWAYYEQYF.

This chain connects TRBV6-5 to TRBJ2-3; 11 nucleotides align to TRBD2. Germline V gene lookup returns CDR1 MNHEY and CDR2 SVGAGI. The CDR3 sequence is 15 residues long. J lost 5 bases, V lost 9 bases, and 10 bases had no gene match. The CDR3 here is CASTTGTSGLDTQYF. The CDR3 DNA sequence: TGTGCCAGTACCACCGGGACTAGCGGATTAGATACGCAGTATTTT.

This chain uses TRBV6-5 with TRBJ2-3; D gene ambiguous. This CDR3 has 13 amino acids. The germline CDR1 and CDR2 sequences are MNHEY and SVGAGI. V was trimmed by 2 bases and J by 2 bases, leaving 5 bases between them. The CDR3, as DNA: TGTGCCAGCAGTTACGTCGACACAGATACGCAGTATTTT. It yields the protein CASSYVDTDTQYF.

Concerning this clone: At one of its ends the junction is not consistent with the germline gene, which may arise from a read error. V is TRBV27 and J is TRBJ1-5; D is uncertain. The CDR3 has 16 amino acids. Germline CDR1 reads MNHEY; CDR2 reads SMNVEV (reference sequence). The CDR3 spells CASRLSGRYSNQPQHF. CDR3 bases: TGTGCCAGCAGATTATCAGGAAGGTATAGCAATCAGCCCCAGCATTTT.

J is TRBJ2-7 and V is TRBV30, with TRBD1 matching over 9 bases. The CDR3 consists of 14 residues. With 0 bases clipped from V and 1 base from J, the junction kept 1 base outside the gene matches. From germline, CDR1 is GTSNPN and CDR2 SVGIG (reference sequence). CDR3 coding DNA: TGTGCCTGGAGTGTCGACAGGGGGTCCTACGAGCAGTACTTC. As protein: CAWSVDRGSYEQYF.

CDR3 bases: TGTGCCAGCAGCTCGGTGGCTGGAGGTCAGCCCCAGCATTTT. Its protein is CASSSVAGGQPQHF. This chain uses TRBV3-1 (or the pseudogene TRBV3-2) with TRBJ1-5; no reliable D call. Between the trimmed V and J ends, which lost 5 bases and 6 bases, there was a span of 14 bases. The CDR3 covers 14 residues. Germline V gene sequence: CDR1 LGHDT, CDR2 YNNKEL (reference sequence).

The chain joins TRBV19 to TRBJ1-6, with D perhaps TRBD1 (6 bases). Germline values: CDR1 LNHDA, CDR2 SQIVND (reference sequence). There are 18 residues in the CDR3. V shed 5 bases and J shed 0 bases, with 17 bases lying between them. The CDR3 DNA reads TGTGCCAGTAGTCCAGCCGGGGGCAGAAGCTCCTATAATTCACCCCTCCACTTT. Amino acids: CASSPAGGRSSYNSPLHF. Full variable domain (remainder filled in from reference TRBV19 and TRBJ1-6): DGGITQSPKYLFRKEGQNVTLSCEQNLNHDAMYWYRQDPGQGLRLIYYSQIVNDFQKGDIAEGYSVSREKKESFPLTVTSAQKNPTAFYLCASSPAGGRSSYNSPLHFGNGTRLTVT.

CDR3 in amino acids: CASSYSGQGTDTQYF. CDR3 DNA sequence: TGTGCCAGCAGTTACTCGGGACAGGGCACAGATACGCAGTATTTT. The chain joins TRBV6-5 to TRBJ2-3, with TRBD1 matching over 8 bases. Losses at the gene ends were 0 bases for V and 1 base for J; bases not matched to a gene: 0. This CDR3 comprises 15 residues. Germline-derived CDR1 and CDR2 are MNHEY and SVGAGI.

The rearrangement links TRBV7-8 to TRBJ2-7, with 8 bases identical to TRBD1. The CDR3 covers 17 residues. Germline V gene sequence: CDR1 SGHVS, CDR2 FQNEAQ. Losses at the gene ends were 1 base for V and 2 bases for J; bases not matched to a gene: 10. The DNA for the CDR3 is TGTGCCAGCAGCTTAGTCGGGGCTGGGACAGGAACCTACGAGCAGTACTTC. Protein sequence: CASSLVGAGTGTYEQYF.

The rearrangement joins TRBV4-2 to TRBJ2-7, with D maybe TRBD1 (6 bases). Germline CDR1 LGHNA, CDR2 YNFKEQ. Trimming stripped 3 bases from V and 3 bases from J, with 12 bases between. The CDR3 is made up of 14 amino acids. CDR3 residues: CASSQDRQDYEQYF. DNA of the CDR3: TGTGCCAGCAGCCAGGACCGACAGGACTACGAGCAGTACTTC.

This clone was seen a few times. V and J are TRBV9 and TRBJ2-7, with D possibly being TRBD1 (5 bases). The CDR3 sequence is 12 residues long. With 4 bases removed from V and 2 bases from J, the gap between germline ends came to 7 bases. Per germline, CDR1 SGDLS and CDR2 YYNGEE. The CDR3 reads CASSKDTYEQYF. In nucleotides, the CDR3 is TGTGCCAGCAGCAAGGACACCTACGAGCAGTACTTC.

The chain employs TRBV6-6 and TRBJ2-3, with 9 bases aligning to TRBD2. Germline V CDR1 and CDR2: MNHNY, SVGAGI (reference sequence). This CDR3 comprises 13 residues. The V and J ends lost 11 bases and 5 bases, in that order; junction bases with no gene match: 8. The CDR3 nucleotides read TGTGCCCTGGCGGGGGGGCCGGGAGATACGCAGTATTTT. Translation gives CALAGGPGDTQYF.

The chain carries TRBV15 and TRBJ1-1; the D is unclear. This CDR3 has 13 residues. Looked up from germline, CDR1 is LNHNV and CDR2 is YYDKDF (reference sequence). V lost 3 bases and J lost 2, with 7 bases in between. Here the CDR3 reads CATSRRDNTEAFF. The CDR3 DNA follows: TGTGCCACCAGCAGGAGGGATAACACTGAAGCTTTCTTT.

J is TRBJ1-5 and V is TRBV18, with D possibly matching TRBD1 (5 bases). Trimming cost V 2 bases and J 4 bases, with 9 bases left between them. The germline CDR1 and CDR2 sequences are KGHSH and LQKENI. The CDR3 has 14 residues. In nucleotides, the CDR3 is TGTGCCAGCTCACCAAAGGACATTAATCAGCCCCAGCATTTT. Amino acids: CASSPKDINQPQHF.

The chain uses TRBV5-4 and TRBJ2-1; D is unclear. The CDR3 runs to 14 residues. The germline V gene has CDR1 SGHNT and CDR2 YYREEE (reference sequence). The V gene lost 0 bases and the J gene lost 6 bases, with 10 bases spanning the gap. CDR3 protein: CASSLVGRINEQFF. DNA of the CDR3: TGTGCCAGCAGCTTGGTGGGCAGGATCAATGAGCAGTTCTTC.

V usage is TRBV2 and J usage is TRBJ1-3; D not certain. CDR1 SNHLY and CDR2 FYNNEI come from the germline V gene. Trimming removed 2 bases from V and 3 bases from J, with 11 bases in between. The CDR3 loop spans 15 amino acids. In nucleotides, the CDR3 is TGTGCCAGCAGTGAATCAGGCGGGGTTGGAAACACCATATATTTT. It encodes CASSESGGVGNTIYF.

The chain couples TRBV27 to TRBJ1-2, with D possibly being TRBD1 (5 bases). CDR1 is MNHEY, CDR2 SMNVEV, per germline (reference sequence). The V gene lost 4 bases and the J gene lost 7 bases, with 10 bases spanning the gap. This CDR3 is built from 12 residues. CDR3 bases: TGTGCCAGCAGTTCCCCCGGGGGTGGCTACACCTTC. Its protein is CASSSPGGGYTF.